This T cell receptor (beta chain) originates from a study of early stage breast cancer tumors. Background on the study: Eight or nine ER+/PR+/HER2- tumors were invasive ductal; a few were invasive lobular. Average read coverage per sample was approximately 10-fold. Findings and caveats of the study: In most of the 16 patients, blood comparison separated tumor from normal breast.

The CDR3 consists of 15 residues. Per the germline V gene, CDR1 is WSHSY and CDR2 is SAAADI. The V gene end was trimmed by 2 bases and the J gene end by 3 bases; junction bases not matched to a gene: 0. Remarks on this clone: Antigen unknown.

Some clones are missing from TCRdb's copy, which holds only in-frame ones; the method was immunoSEQ multiplex PCR. The table lists 45,000 to 50,000 clones, approximately 80% of them singletons, with around 1.3% in the top ten. The origin of this receptor is a person aged 45-65 years with breast cancer. The gene calls are TRBV10-2 and TRBJ2-3, with 12 bases matching TRBD2. Sequencing input: blood. The CDR3, as DNA: TGCGCCAGCAGTGAGACTAGCGGGGGGACAGATACGCAGTATTTT. Translation: CASSETSGGTDTQYF.